This T cell receptor beta chain was captured in a study of cytomegalovirus exposure and HLA in healthy donors. In the study overall: Earlier findings included over 90 million unique TCR beta sequences obtained from about 179 million T cells. Study-level results: Previous analysis showed most TCR beta V segments were productive about 90% or about 30% of the time. Researchers catalogued approximately 170 TCR beta chains as cytomegalovirus-associated.

Turning to this clone: Its antigen is not identified.

The primer mix had 60 Vbeta and 13 Jbeta primers. Assay: immunoSEQ multiplex PCR; the TCRdb copy retains only in-frame clones and omits some. Here the sample spans about 160,000 clones, roughly 84% being singletons. V gave up 2 bases and J gave up 2 bases; unmatched junction bases: 3. This CDR3 spans 14 amino acids. The V gene's germline CDR1 is SEHNR and CDR2 FQNEAQ (reference sequence). The chain combines TRBV7-9 with TRBJ2-7, with 7 bases fitting TRBD1. The sample consisted of PBMCs. This TCR was sampled from a man under 40 in good health and CMV-seronegative. The CDR3 coding sequence is TGTGCCAGCAGCTTATTGGACAGGACCTACGAGCAGTACTTC. Its translation is CASSLLDRTYEQYF.